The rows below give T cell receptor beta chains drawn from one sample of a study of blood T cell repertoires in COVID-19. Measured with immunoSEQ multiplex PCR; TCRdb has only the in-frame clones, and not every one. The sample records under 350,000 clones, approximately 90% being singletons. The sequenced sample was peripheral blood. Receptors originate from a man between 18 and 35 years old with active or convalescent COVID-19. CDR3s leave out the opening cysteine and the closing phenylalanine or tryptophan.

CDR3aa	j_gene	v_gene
ASSARDTRDTIY	TRBJ1-3	TRBV6-5
ASRRLDTIY	TRBJ1-3	TRBV28
ASSYSKRVGMNTEAF	TRBJ1-1	TRBV6-2/TRBV6-3
SGENRDKRL	TRBJ1-4	TRBV29-1
ASSIWGDEVNEQF	TRBJ2-1	TRBV19
ATSDQGQVYGYT	TRBJ1-2	TRBV24-1
ASSAGVDLSNEKLF	TRBJ1-4	TRBV5-5
ASSLGVKPFGVGYT	TRBJ1-2	TRBV5-6
ASTSGGLDQPQH	TRBJ1-5	TRBV27
ASSKGGQSQETQY	TRBJ2-5	TRBV19
ASSQDQGQETQY	TRBJ2-5	TRBV4-1
ASSTGGGYEQY	TRBJ2-7	TRBV7-2
ASSDWGGPINEQF	TRBJ2-1	TRBV2
ASSLPFPGGTDTQY	TRBJ2-3	TRBV7-9
ASSAAEDEKLF	TRBJ1-4	TRBV18
SVGSATTSTDTQY	TRBJ2-3	TRBV29-1
ASSQDLGQGREKLF	TRBJ1-4	TRBV4-1
ASSMGRLYGYT	TRBJ1-2	TRBV19
ASSVSGSSYNSPLH	TRBJ1-6	TRBV9
ASSIVLTGTSGYEQY	TRBJ2-7	TRBV5-4
ASSVGVAGGNEQF	TRBJ2-1	TRBV9
ASSVEGHLNTGELF	TRBJ2-2	TRBV6-4
ATSDFQAGNYGYT	TRBJ1-2	TRBV24-1
ASSLQPRQGKYDGYT	TRBJ1-2	TRBV7-6
ASSLLLPPSYNEQF	TRBJ2-1	TRBV11-2
ASSYSGRPYEQY	TRBJ2-7	TRBV6-2/TRBV6-3
ASSRLAGTYEQY	TRBJ2-7	TRBV19
ASRAGSNEQF	TRBJ2-1	TRBV6-5
ASSTPHRGGNEQY	TRBJ2-7	TRBV5-6
ASSAGQGPTDTQY	TRBJ2-3	TRBV9
ASSYSGGEQY	TRBJ2-7	TRBV6-5
ASSQGVRTYGTEAF	TRBJ1-1	TRBV4-1
ASSAAGGPLNYGYT	TRBJ1-2	TRBV4-1
ASSLALGTANSPLH	TRBJ1-6	TRBV5-5
ASSQVSGSYTDTQY	TRBJ2-3	TRBV14
ASSSGTSGYNEQF	TRBJ2-1	TRBV5-6
ASSYLRNQPQH	TRBJ1-5	TRBV6-2/TRBV6-3
ASSTGLGGEQY	TRBJ2-7	TRBV19
ASSRTGTGSSGNTIY	TRBJ1-3	TRBV5-1
ASSLPTSGSPGEQF	TRBJ2-1	TRBV4-3
ASSYLAGGSYEQY	TRBJ2-7	TRBV11-2
ASSSTYEQY	TRBJ2-7	TRBV5-4
AGNSGKTYEQY	TRBJ2-7	TRBV6-5
ASSLVAGGGNYGYT	TRBJ1-2	TRBV7-9
ASSQDREYQPQH	TRBJ1-5	TRBV6-1
ASSGGAYEQY	TRBJ2-7	TRBV2
ASSLATGGNQPQH	TRBJ1-5	TRBV5-1
ASSPDRTDQPQH	TRBJ1-5	TRBV28
ASSEETGTGGGNTIY	TRBJ1-3	TRBV2
ASSLSRDFYEQY	TRBJ2-7	TRBV5-1